This TCR beta chain was captured in a study of CD8 T cells in Susac syndrome. Findings and limits, study-wide: TCR sequencing and HLA analysis covered a relatively small number of individuals. Clonal expansion involving Susac CD8+ cells peaked in TEMRA cells and active patients.

Staining of CD27 and CD45RA delineated the memory subsets employed in TEMRA sorting. Each Susac syndrome patient had definite or probable disease by recently defined criteria. The CDR3 sequence is 15 residues long. Unmatched junction bases numbered 6, after V lost 4 bases and J lost 2 bases. Per the germline V gene, CDR1 is SGHNT and CDR2 is YYREEE (reference sequence). When the RNA was reverse transcribed, random hexamers were used with an input of about 0.5 to 1 ug. The authors amplified TCR beta CDR3 across 54 Vbeta and 13 Jbeta using immunoSEQ multiplex PCR. Using its own MiXCR run on the immunoSEQ multiplex PCR reads, TCRdb lists one record per CDR3 protein. The repertoire holds roughly 1,200 distinct CDR3 sequences, approximately 60% seen once, with 22% in the top ten. This clonotype has just a few counts. Its target is unknown.

What was sequenced was CD8+ TEMRA cells from PBMCs. Sample subset: FACS-sorted terminally differentiated effector memory CD8+ T cells re-expressing CD45RA (CD8+ TEMRA). This clonotype was sampled from a human donor with Susac syndrome. The J gene is TRBJ1-2, the V gene TRBV5-4; 9 bases are a match to TRBD1. In DNA form, the CDR3 reads TGTGCCAGCAGCCGTAGAGGACAGGGGAACTATGGCTACACCTTC. Amino acids: CASSRRGQGNYGYTF.